These 10 T cell receptor beta chains share one sample of origin, sequenced in a study of CXCR3-negative and CXCR3-positive naive CD8 T cells. The libraries of TRB cDNA were prepared using 5' RACE with UMI labels. TCRdb reprocessed the 5' RACE reads and stores each CDR3 protein as one record, lacking DNA. With fewer than 95,000 distinct CDR3 sequences in the sample, the ten largest clones hold less than 1.1%. Sequencing was performed on naive CXCR3- CD8+ T cells from blood. The subset here: CD45RO-CCR7+CD27+CD95- naive CD8+ T cells lacking CXCR3 (TNR3-). These TCRs come from a human donor in good health. Some clones in this sample may be carry-over from other donors' samples.

The chain recombines TRBV12-3 or TRBV12-4 with TRBJ2-1; checking the TCRdb D call of TRBD1 is not possible without DNA. The CDR3 is 12 residues long. CDR3 loop: CASSAPGNEQFF.

The chain couples TRBV20-1 to TRBJ2-7; TCRdb lists TRBD1, though no DNA is available to test this call. The CDR3 runs to 15 residues. CDR1 DFQATT and CDR2 SNEGSKA come from the germline V gene (reference sequence). The CDR3 here is CSVGPRGTDTYEQYF.

The chain combines TRBV4-1 with TRBJ2-7. Germline V gene sequence: CDR1 MGHRA, CDR2 YSYEKL. This CDR3 has 15 residues. The CDR3 protein is CASSQGYGASYEQYF.

J is TRBJ1-1 and V is TRBV29-1; TCRdb outputs TRBD1, but without DNA this stays unchecked. CDR3 size: 15 residues. Germline V gives CDR1 SQVTM, CDR2 ANQGSEA. CDR3 amino acids: CSVSPGSLLNTEAFF. Based on the CDR3 plus reference TRBV29-1 and TRBJ1-1, the full variable domain is SAVISQKPSRDICQRGTSLTIQCQVDSQVTMMFWYRQQPGQSLTLIATANQGSEATYESGFVIDKFPISRPNLTFSTLTVSNMSPEDSSIYLCSVSPGSLLNTEAFFGQGTRLTVV.

This sequence joins TRBV29-1 and TRBJ1-2; absent DNA, TCRdb's TRBD1 call cannot be checked. CDR3 length: 12 residues. Germline CDR1 SQVTM, CDR2 ANQGSEA. This chain's CDR3 is CSAGGTGYGYTF. Drawing the rest from reference TRBV29-1 and TRBJ1-2, the complete variable domain is SAVISQKPSRDICQRGTSLTIQCQVDSQVTMMFWYRQQPGQSLTLIATANQGSEATYESGFVIDKFPISRPNLTFSTLTVSNMSPEDSSIYLCSAGGTGYGYTFGSGTRLTVV.

The V gene is TRBV28, the J gene TRBJ2-2; the D gene TCRdb calls, TRBD1, cannot be checked with no DNA. CDR1 MDHEN and CDR2 SYDVKM come from the germline V gene. The CDR3 runs 17 residues. CDR3 protein: CASSAGTTLAQAGELFF.

The V call is TRBV7-9, the J call TRBJ2-7. Germline CDR1 SEHNR, CDR2 FQNEAQ (reference sequence). This CDR3 is 14 amino acids long. The CDR3 sequence is CASSLAGQVYEQYF.

The V and J genes are TRBV4-3 and TRBJ2-5. The CDR3 loop spans 18 amino acids. CDR1 LGHNA and CDR2 YSLEER come from the germline V gene. The chain's CDR3 is CASSQDVPTWGYQETQYF.

The rearrangement links TRBV19 to TRBJ2-1; TCRdb indicates TRBD1, and absent DNA this call remains unverified. Germline V CDR1 and CDR2: LNHDA, SQIVND (reference sequence). This CDR3 comprises 12 residues. CDR3 sequence: CASTGLANEQFF.

The chain uses TRBV6-2 or TRBV6-3 and TRBJ2-1; TCRdb reports TRBD2, a call that lacks DNA to check it against. The germline V gene encodes CDR1 MNHEY and CDR2 SVGEGT. The CDR3 consists of 19 residues. The CDR3 region is CASSYTPSLAGGPGYEQFF.